This T cell receptor (beta chain) was recorded in a study of molecular identifiers for immune sequencing clone quantification. Whole-study results and caveats: Sharing of a barcode by identical TCR molecules could cause highly expanded clone sizes to be underestimated. Clones of above 20 RNA copies carried over 99% of effector molecules; in naive cells they carried under 1%.

MiXCR, run by TCRdb on the PCR reads, gives a single entry per CDR3 protein. The sample contains over 90,000 distinct CDR3 sequences, 30% to 45% of which appear only once. A note on this clonotype: Its antigen is still unknown. Possible read error: a much larger clone is one base away.

Germline V gives CDR1 MDHEN, CDR2 SYDVKM. Trimming took off 3 bases at V and 4 bases at J, with 5 bases between the two ends. The CDR3 contains 12 residues. Sequencing input: naive CD8+ T cells from blood, with Jurkat cell RNA spiked in. Subset indicated: FACS-sorted CD8+CD4-CCR7+CD45RA+ naive T cells. V gene TRBV28 combines with J gene TRBJ2-3, with D uncertain. The clonotype originates from a human donor in good health. Some libraries in this study had Jurkat cell RNA spiked in. The CDR3 here is CASSFFADTQYF. As DNA, the CDR3 is TGTGCCAGCAGTTTTTTCGCAGATACGCAGTATTTT.